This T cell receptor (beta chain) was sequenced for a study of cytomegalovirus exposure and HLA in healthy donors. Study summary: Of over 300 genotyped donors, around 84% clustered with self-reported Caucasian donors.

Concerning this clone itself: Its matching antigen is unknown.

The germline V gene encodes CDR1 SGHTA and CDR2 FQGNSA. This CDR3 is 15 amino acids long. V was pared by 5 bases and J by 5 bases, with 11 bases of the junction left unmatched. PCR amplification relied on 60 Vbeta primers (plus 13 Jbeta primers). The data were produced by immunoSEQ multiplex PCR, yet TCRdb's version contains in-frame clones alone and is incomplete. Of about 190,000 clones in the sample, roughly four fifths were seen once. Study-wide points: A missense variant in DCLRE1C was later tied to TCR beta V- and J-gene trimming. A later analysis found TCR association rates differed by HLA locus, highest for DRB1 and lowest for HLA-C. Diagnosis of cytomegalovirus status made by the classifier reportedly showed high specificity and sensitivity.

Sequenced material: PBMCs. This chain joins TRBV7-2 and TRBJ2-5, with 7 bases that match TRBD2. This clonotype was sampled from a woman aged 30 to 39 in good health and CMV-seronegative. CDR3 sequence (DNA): TGTGCCAGCAGCGCAACTAGCGTGAGAGCCGAGACCCAGTACTTC. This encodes CASSATSVRAETQYF.